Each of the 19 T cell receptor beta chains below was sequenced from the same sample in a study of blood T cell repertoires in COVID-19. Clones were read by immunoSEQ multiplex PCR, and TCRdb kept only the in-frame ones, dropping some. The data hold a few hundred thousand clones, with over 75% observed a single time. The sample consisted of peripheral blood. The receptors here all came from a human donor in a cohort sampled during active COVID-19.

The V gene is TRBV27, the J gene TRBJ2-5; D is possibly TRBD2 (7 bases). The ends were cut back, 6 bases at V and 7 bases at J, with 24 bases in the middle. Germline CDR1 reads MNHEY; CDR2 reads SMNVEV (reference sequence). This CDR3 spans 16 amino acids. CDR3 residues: CASSVGGADLFGTQYF. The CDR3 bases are TGTGCCAGCAGCGTTGGGGGGGCGGACTTGTTTGGGACCCAGTACTTC.

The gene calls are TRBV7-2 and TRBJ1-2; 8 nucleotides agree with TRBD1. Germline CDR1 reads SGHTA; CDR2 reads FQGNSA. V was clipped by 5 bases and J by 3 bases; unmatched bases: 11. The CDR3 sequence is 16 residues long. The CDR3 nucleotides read TGTGCCAGCAGCCAAAACCGACAGGGGAGGGACTATGGCTACACCTTC. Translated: CASSQNRQGRDYGYTF.

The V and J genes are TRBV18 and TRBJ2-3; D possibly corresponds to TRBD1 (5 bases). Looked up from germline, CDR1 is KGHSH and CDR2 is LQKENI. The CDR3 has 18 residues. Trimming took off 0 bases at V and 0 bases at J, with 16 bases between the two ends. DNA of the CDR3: TGTGCCAGCTCACCACCGGCCCTCAGGGCACCTAGCACAGATACGCAGTATTTT. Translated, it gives CASSPPALRAPSTDTQYF.

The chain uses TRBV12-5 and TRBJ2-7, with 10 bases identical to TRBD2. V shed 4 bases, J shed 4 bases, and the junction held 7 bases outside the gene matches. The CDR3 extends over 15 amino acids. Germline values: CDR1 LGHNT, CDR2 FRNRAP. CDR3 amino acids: CASGSTGTSDYEQYF. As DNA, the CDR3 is TGTGCTAGTGGTTCCACCGGGACTAGCGATTACGAGCAGTACTTC.

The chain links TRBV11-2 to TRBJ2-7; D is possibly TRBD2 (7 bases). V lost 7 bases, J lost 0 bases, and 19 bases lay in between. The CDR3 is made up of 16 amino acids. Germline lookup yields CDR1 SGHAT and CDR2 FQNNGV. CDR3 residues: CASTVTGGRSSYEQYF. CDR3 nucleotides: TGTGCCAGCACCGTGACGGGGGGCCGGAGCTCCTACGAGCAGTACTTC.

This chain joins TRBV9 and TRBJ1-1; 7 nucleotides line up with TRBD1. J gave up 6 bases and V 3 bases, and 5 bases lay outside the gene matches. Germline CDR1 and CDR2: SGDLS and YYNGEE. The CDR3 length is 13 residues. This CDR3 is CASSAAGGAEAFF. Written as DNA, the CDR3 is TGTGCCAGCAGCGCTGCAGGGGGTGCTGAAGCTTTCTTT.

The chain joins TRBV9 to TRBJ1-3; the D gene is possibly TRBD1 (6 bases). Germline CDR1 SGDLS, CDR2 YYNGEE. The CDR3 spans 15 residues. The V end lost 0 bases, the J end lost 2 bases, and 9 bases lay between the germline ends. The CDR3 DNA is TGTGCCAGCAGCGTAGCCTCAGGGGCTGGAAACACCATATATTTT. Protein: CASSVASGAGNTIYF.

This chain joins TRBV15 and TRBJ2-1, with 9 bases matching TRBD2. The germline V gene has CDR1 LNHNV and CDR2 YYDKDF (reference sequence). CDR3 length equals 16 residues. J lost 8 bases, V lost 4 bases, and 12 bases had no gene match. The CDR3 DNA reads TGTGCCACCAGCATACCCCGAGGACTAGCGTCCTATGAGCAGTTCTTC. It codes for CATSIPRGLASYEQFF.

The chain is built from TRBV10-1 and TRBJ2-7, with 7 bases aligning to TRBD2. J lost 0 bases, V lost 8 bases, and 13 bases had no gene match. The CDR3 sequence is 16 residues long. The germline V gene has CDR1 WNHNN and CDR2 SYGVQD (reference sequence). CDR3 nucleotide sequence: TGCGCCAGCCTCCCGACGACTAGCCCGAGCTCCTACGAGCAGTACTTC. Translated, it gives CASLPTTSPSSYEQYF.

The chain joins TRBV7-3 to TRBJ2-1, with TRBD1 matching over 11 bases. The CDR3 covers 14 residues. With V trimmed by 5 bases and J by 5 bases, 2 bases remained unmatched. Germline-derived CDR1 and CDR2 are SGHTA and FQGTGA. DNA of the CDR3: TGTGCCAGCAGCCCGGGACAGGGGGACAATGAGCAGTTCTTC. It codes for CASSPGQGDNEQFF.

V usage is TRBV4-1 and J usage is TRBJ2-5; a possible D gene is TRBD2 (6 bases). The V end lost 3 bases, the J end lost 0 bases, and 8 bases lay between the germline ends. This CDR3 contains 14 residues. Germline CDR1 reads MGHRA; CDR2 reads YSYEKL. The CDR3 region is CASSQGGNQETQYF. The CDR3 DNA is TGCGCCAGCAGCCAGGGCGGGAACCAAGAGACCCAGTACTTC.

In DNA form, the CDR3 reads TGTGCCAGCAGCCCGCGAGCTTCTATTAATGAAAAACTGTTTTTT. This sequence encodes CASSPRASINEKLFF. This rearrangement joins TRBV7-2 to TRBJ1-4; D call uncertain. The germline gives CDR1 SGHTA, CDR2 FQGNSA. CDR3 length: 15 residues. Between the trimmed V and J ends, which lost 5 bases and 4 bases, there was a span of 14 bases.

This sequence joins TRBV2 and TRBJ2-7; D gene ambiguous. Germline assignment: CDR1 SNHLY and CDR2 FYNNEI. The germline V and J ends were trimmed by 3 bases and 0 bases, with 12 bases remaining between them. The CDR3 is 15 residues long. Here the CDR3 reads CASSDLARSSYEQYF. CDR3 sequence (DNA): TGTGCCAGCAGTGACTTAGCTCGGAGCTCCTACGAGCAGTACTTC.

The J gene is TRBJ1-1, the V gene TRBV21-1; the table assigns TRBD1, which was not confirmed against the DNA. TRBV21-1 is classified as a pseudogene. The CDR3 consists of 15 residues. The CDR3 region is CASSGPGQMNTEAFF. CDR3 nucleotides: TGTGCCAGCAGCGGTCCGGGACAGATGAACACTGAAGCTTTCTTT.

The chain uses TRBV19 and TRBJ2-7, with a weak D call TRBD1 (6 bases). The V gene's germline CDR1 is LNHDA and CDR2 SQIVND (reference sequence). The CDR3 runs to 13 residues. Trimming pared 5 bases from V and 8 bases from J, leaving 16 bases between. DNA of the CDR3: TGTGCCAGTAGTCCGACAGGCCTACGACAGCAGTACTTC. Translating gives CASSPTGLRQQYF.

The CDR3 coding sequence is TGTGCCAGCATCTGGGCAAACGAGCAGTACTTC. It is translated as CASIWANEQYF. V usage is TRBV6-5 and J usage is TRBJ2-7; D ambiguous. The CDR3 is 11 amino acids. Trimming took off 7 bases at V and 5 bases at J, with 9 bases between the two ends. Germline assignment: CDR1 MNHEY and CDR2 SVGAGI.

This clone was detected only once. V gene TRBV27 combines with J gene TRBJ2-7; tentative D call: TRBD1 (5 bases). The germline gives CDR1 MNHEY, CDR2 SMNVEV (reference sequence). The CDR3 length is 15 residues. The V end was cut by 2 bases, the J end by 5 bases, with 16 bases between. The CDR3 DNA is TGTGCCAGCAGTTTAGGGGCCTGGGCGGTCAACGAGCAGTACTTC. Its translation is CASSLGAWAVNEQYF.

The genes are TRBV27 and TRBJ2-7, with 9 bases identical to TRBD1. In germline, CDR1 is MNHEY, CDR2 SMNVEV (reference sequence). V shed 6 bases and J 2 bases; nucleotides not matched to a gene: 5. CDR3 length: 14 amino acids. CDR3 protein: CASRGQGPPYEQYF. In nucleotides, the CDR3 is TGTGCCAGCAGGGGACAGGGACCTCCCTACGAGCAGTACTTC.

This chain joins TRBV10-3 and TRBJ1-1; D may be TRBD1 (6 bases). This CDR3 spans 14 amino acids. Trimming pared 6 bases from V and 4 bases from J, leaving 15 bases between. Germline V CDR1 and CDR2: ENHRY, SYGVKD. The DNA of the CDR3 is TGTGCCATCAGGGGAACAGGGCTTAGCACTGAAGCTTTCTTT. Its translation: CAIRGTGLSTEAFF.